Listed below are T cell receptor beta chains from one sample, sequenced in a study of early T cells in non-severe SARS-CoV-2 infection. MiXCR was run by TCRdb on the 5' RACE reads, yielding one entry per CDR3 protein. The sample lists some 76,000 distinct CDR3 sequences, around 15% occurring once. The material sequenced was whole blood. Receptors originate from an adult who was a healthcare worker with PCR-confirmed SARS-CoV-2 infection or an uninfected control (not recorded which). The CDR3 runs from the conserved cysteine through the conserved F or W. The D gene is left open where the match is weak. Clone size is stated in some rows and not others, as once, few, many or a class when expanded.

clone size: few; D gene: -; J gene: TRBJ2-3; V gene: TRBV29-1; CDR3 protein: CSVSWEGGQYF; CDR3 DNA: TGCAGCGTTTCCTGGGAGGGGGGGCAGTATTTT
clone size: -; D gene: TRBD1; J gene: TRBJ1-6; V gene: TRBV19; CDR3 protein: CATRGDRLSPLHF; CDR3 DNA: TGTGCCACCAGGGGGGACCGCCTTTCACCCCTCCACTTT
clone size: medium-sized; D gene: -; J gene: TRBJ2-3; V gene: TRBV9; CDR3 protein: CASSPTDTQYF; CDR3 DNA: TGTGCCAGCAGCCCCACAGATACGCAGTATTTT
clone size: many; D gene: -; J gene: TRBJ2-7; V gene: TRBV29-1; CDR3 protein: CSVQGGDEQYF; CDR3 DNA: TGCAGCGTGCAGGGGGGTGACGAGCAGTACTTC
clone size: -; D gene: TRBD1; J gene: TRBJ2-1; V gene: TRBV24-1; CDR3 protein: CATSDFGRGRNNEQFF; CDR3 DNA: TGTGCCACCAGTGATTTCGGCAGGGGGCGTAACAATGAGCAGTTCTTC
clone size: few; D gene: TRBD1; J gene: TRBJ2-2; V gene: TRBV4-3; CDR3 protein: CASSHDEDRGAGELFF; CDR3 DNA: TGCGCCAGCAGCCATGACGAGGACAGGGGAGCCGGGGAGCTGTTTTTT
clone size: few; D gene: TRBD1; J gene: TRBJ2-1; V gene: TRBV28; CDR3 protein: CASRIRDRGLSEQFF; CDR3 DNA: TGTGCCAGCAGAATCCGGGACAGGGGGTTGAGTGAGCAGTTCTTC
clone size: few; D gene: -; J gene: TRBJ1-5; V gene: TRBV20-1; CDR3 protein: CSARDLGGNQPQHF; CDR3 DNA: TGCAGTGCTAGAGATCTAGGGGGCAATCAGCCCCAGCATTTT
clone size: few; D gene: TRBD2; J gene: TRBJ2-1; V gene: TRBV29-1; CDR3 protein: CSVSTSGRFGEQFF; CDR3 DNA: TGCAGCGTTTCGACTAGCGGGAGATTTGGTGAGCAGTTCTTC
clone size: -; D gene: TRBD2; J gene: TRBJ2-3; V gene: TRBV4-2; CDR3 protein: CASSQVSGGASTDTQYF; CDR3 DNA: TGTGCCAGCAGCCAAGTTAGCGGGGGGGCCAGCACAGATACGCAGTATTTT
clone size: -; D gene: TRBD1; J gene: TRBJ1-6; V gene: TRBV5-8; CDR3 protein: CASSRQGKSPLHF; CDR3 DNA: TGTGCCAGCAGCCGACAGGGAAAGTCACCCCTCCACTTT
clone size: -; D gene: -; J gene: TRBJ2-2; V gene: TRBV3-1; CDR3 protein: CASSQEGSTGELFF; CDR3 DNA: TGTGCCAGCAGCCAAGAAGGGAGCACCGGGGAGCTGTTTTTT
clone size: -; D gene: -; J gene: TRBJ1-1; V gene: TRBV5-5; CDR3 protein: CASSWQGGTEAFF; CDR3 DNA: TGTGCCAGCAGCTGGCAGGGAGGCACTGAAGCTTTCTTT
clone size: -; D gene: -; J gene: TRBJ1-3; V gene: TRBV10-3; CDR3 protein: CAISESDISGNTIYF; CDR3 DNA: TGTGCCATCAGTGAGTCGGACATCTCTGGAAACACCATATATTTT
clone size: few; D gene: TRBD1; J gene: TRBJ2-3; V gene: TRBV29-1; CDR3 protein: CSARGQDTLTSTDTQYF; CDR3 DNA: TGCAGCGCCAGGGGACAGGACACCTTAACTAGCACAGATACGCAGTATTTT
clone size: -; D gene: -; J gene: TRBJ2-7; V gene: TRBV11-2; CDR3 protein: CASSLSYHEQYF; CDR3 DNA: TGTGCCAGCAGCCTCTCATACCACGAGCAGTACTTC
clone size: many; D gene: TRBD2; J gene: TRBJ2-3; V gene: TRBV9; CDR3 protein: CASSAGTSGDNTDTQYF; CDR3 DNA: TGTGCCAGCAGCGCTGGGACTAGCGGGGACAACACAGATACGCAGTATTTT
clone size: -; D gene: -; J gene: TRBJ2-5; V gene: TRBV5-1; CDR3 protein: CASRPTRQVKQTQYF; CDR3 DNA: TGCGCCAGCAGACCTACTAGACAGGTCAAACAGACCCAGTACTTC
clone size: -; D gene: -; J gene: TRBJ1-5; V gene: TRBV7-9; CDR3 protein: CASSLSRDQPQHF; CDR3 DNA: TGTGCCAGCAGCTTATCCCGAGATCAGCCCCAGCATTTT
clone size: few; D gene: -; J gene: TRBJ1-1; V gene: TRBV12-3/TRBV12-4; CDR3 protein: CASRPFNTEAFF; CDR3 DNA: TGTGCCAGCAGACCTTTCAACACTGAAGCTTTCTTT
clone size: -; D gene: -; J gene: TRBJ2-1; V gene: TRBV28; CDR3 protein: CASRGEVMFF; CDR3 DNA: TGTGCCAGCAGGGGCGAAGTCATGTTCTTC
clone size: -; D gene: TRBD2; J gene: TRBJ2-1; V gene: TRBV5-3; CDR3 protein: CARSPPSGYNEQFF; CDR3 DNA: TGTGCCAGAAGCCCTCCTAGCGGTTACAATGAGCAGTTCTTC
clone size: -; D gene: TRBD1; J gene: TRBJ1-4; V gene: TRBV5-4; CDR3 protein: CASSANRGLNEKLFF; CDR3 DNA: TGTGCCAGCAGCGCAAACAGGGGGCTTAATGAAAAACTGTTTTTT
clone size: -; D gene: -; J gene: TRBJ2-7; V gene: TRBV28; CDR3 protein: CASSFPDRYEQYF; CDR3 DNA: TGTGCCAGCAGTTTCCCGGACCGTTACGAGCAGTACTTC
clone size: -; D gene: -; J gene: TRBJ1-2; V gene: TRBV27; CDR3 protein: CASSLGAAYGYTF; CDR3 DNA: TGTGCCAGCAGTTTAGGAGCGGCCTATGGCTACACCTTC
clone size: few; D gene: -; J gene: TRBJ2-7; V gene: TRBV28; CDR3 protein: CASSPPGPVGYEQYF; CDR3 DNA: TGTGCCAGCAGTCCTCCGGGCCCGGTTGGGTACGAGCAGTACTTC
clone size: -; D gene: TRBD2; J gene: TRBJ2-3; V gene: TRBV7-3; CDR3 protein: CASSGLAGVPDTQYF; CDR3 DNA: TGTGCCAGCAGCGGACTAGCGGGAGTCCCCGATACGCAGTATTTT
clone size: -; D gene: -; J gene: TRBJ2-5; V gene: TRBV7-7; CDR3 protein: CASSSRDGQETQYF; CDR3 DNA: TGTGCTAGCAGCTCTCGGGACGGCCAAGAGACCCAGTACTTC
clone size: few; D gene: TRBD1; J gene: TRBJ1-2; V gene: TRBV27; CDR3 protein: CASSFTGGIYGYTF; CDR3 DNA: TGTGCCAGCAGCTTTACAGGGGGCATCTATGGCTACACCTTC
clone size: few; D gene: TRBD2; J gene: TRBJ2-1; V gene: TRBV7-2; CDR3 protein: CASSPSGRLYNEQFF; CDR3 DNA: TGTGCCAGCAGCCCTAGCGGGAGGCTGTACAATGAGCAGTTCTTC
clone size: once; D gene: -; J gene: TRBJ2-7; V gene: TRBV7-9; CDR3 protein: CASSFGPSYEQYF; CDR3 DNA: TGTGCCAGCAGCTTCGGACCCTCCTACGAGCAATACTTC
clone size: -; D gene: -; J gene: TRBJ2-5; V gene: TRBV28; CDR3 protein: CASSLVQGRQETQYF; CDR3 DNA: TGTGCCAGCAGTTTGGTTCAGGGAAGACAAGAGACCCAGTACTTC
clone size: few; D gene: -; J gene: TRBJ1-2; V gene: TRBV7-2; CDR3 protein: CASSLAPSREGYGYTF; CDR3 DNA: TGTGCCAGCAGCTTAGCCCCTAGCAGGGAAGGCTATGGCTACACCTTC
clone size: -; D gene: TRBD1; J gene: TRBJ2-7; V gene: TRBV10-3; CDR3 protein: CAISGSGTEDEQYF; CDR3 DNA: TGTGCCATCAGTGGATCCGGGACAGAGGACGAGCAGTACTTC
clone size: many; D gene: -; J gene: TRBJ2-1; V gene: TRBV6-2/TRBV6-3; CDR3 protein: CASSYSGVRVRSYNEQFF; CDR3 DNA: TGTGCCAGCAGTTACTCAGGGGTTAGAGTTCGCTCCTACAATGAGCAGTTCTTC
clone size: few; D gene: TRBD2; J gene: TRBJ2-5; V gene: TRBV7-6; CDR3 protein: CASSMGGSGETQYF; CDR3 DNA: TGTGCCAGCAGCATGGGGGGGTCAGGGGAGACCCAGTACTTC
clone size: many; D gene: -; J gene: TRBJ1-1; V gene: TRBV9; CDR3 protein: CASSAVLGHTEAFF; CDR3 DNA: TGTGCCAGCAGCGCAGTCCTTGGACACACTGAAGCTTTCTTT
clone size: -; D gene: -; J gene: TRBJ1-2; V gene: TRBV5-6; CDR3 protein: CASSAGPLGYTF; CDR3 DNA: TGTGCCAGCAGCGCGGGCCCCCTGGGCTACACCTTC
clone size: -; D gene: -; J gene: TRBJ1-2; V gene: TRBV14; CDR3 protein: CASSQVGTLSYGYTF; CDR3 DNA: TGTGCCAGCAGCCAAGTGGGGACTCTGAGCTATGGCTACACCTTC
clone size: -; D gene: TRBD1; J gene: TRBJ2-1; V gene: TRBV29-1; CDR3 protein: CSVTGTGGTYNEQFF; CDR3 DNA: TGCAGCGTTACCGGGACAGGGGGGACCTACAATGAGCAGTTCTTC
clone size: -; D gene: -; J gene: TRBJ2-7; V gene: TRBV14; CDR3 protein: CASSPWSNDLYEQYF; CDR3 DNA: TGTGCCAGCAGCCCCTGGTCCAACGACCTCTACGAGCAGTACTTC
clone size: -; D gene: -; J gene: TRBJ2-7; V gene: TRBV11-2; CDR3 protein: CASSLGGQGTHEQYF; CDR3 DNA: TGTGCCAGCAGCTTAGGAGGCCAGGGGACCCACGAGCAGTACTTC
clone size: -; D gene: -; J gene: TRBJ2-3; V gene: TRBV18; CDR3 protein: CASSEHVRDTSTDTQYF; CDR3 DNA: TGTGCCAGCTCAGAACACGTGCGGGACACCAGCACAGATACGCAGTATTTT
clone size: many; D gene: -; J gene: TRBJ1-1; V gene: TRBV21-1; CDR3 protein: CAIHTPRDTEAFF; CDR3 DNA: TGTGCCATTCACACGCCACGGGACACTGAAGCTTTCTTT
clone size: few; D gene: -; J gene: TRBJ1-4; V gene: TRBV7-2; CDR3 protein: CASSFAGTLNEKLFF; CDR3 DNA: TGTGCCAGCAGCTTCGCCGGGACACTTAATGAAAAACTGTTTTTT
clone size: few; D gene: -; J gene: TRBJ2-7; V gene: TRBV5-5; CDR3 protein: CASSATSWEQYF; CDR3 DNA: TGTGCCAGCAGCGCGACTAGTTGGGAGCAGTACTTC
clone size: few; D gene: TRBD1; J gene: TRBJ1-2; V gene: TRBV28; CDR3 protein: CASSFGTGGYGYTF; CDR3 DNA: TGTGCCAGCAGTTTTGGGACAGGTGGCTATGGCTACACCTTC
clone size: few; D gene: -; J gene: TRBJ2-3; V gene: TRBV6-1; CDR3 protein: CASSRQAGFTDTQYF; CDR3 DNA: TGTGCCAGCTCGCGGCAGGCAGGTTTCACAGATACGCAGTATTTT